Listed here are 9 T cell receptor beta chains from one sample, sequenced in a study of blood T cell repertoires in COVID-19. Sequenced by immunoSEQ multiplex PCR; TCRdb stores in-frame clones only, minus some. The profile shows around 300,000 clones, 90% of them singletons. The sequenced material came from PBMCs or T cells enriched from blood (not recorded which). The receptors were gathered from a woman aged 18-35 years with acute COVID-19.

The J gene is TRBJ2-2, the V gene TRBV5-4; no clear D gene. Germline CDR1 SGHNT, CDR2 YYREEE (reference sequence). Trimming stripped 1 base from V and 3 bases from J, with 13 bases between. The CDR3 is 16 amino acids. In DNA, the CDR3 is TGTGCCAGCAGCTTGAAGCCCCTCACGGACACCGGGGAGCTGTTTTTT. It encodes CASSLKPLTDTGELFF. Based on the CDR3 plus reference TRBV5-4 and TRBJ2-2, the full variable domain is ETGVTQSPTHLIKTRGQQVTLRCSSQSGHNTVSWYQQALGQGPQFIFQYYREEENGRGNFPPRFSGLQFPNYSSELNVNALELDDSALYLCASSLKPLTDTGELFFGEGSRLTVL.

This clone was observed a single time. This chain uses TRBV7-9 with TRBJ1-5, with a weak D call TRBD1 (6 bases). Germline CDR1 and CDR2: SEHNR and FQNEAQ (reference sequence). Trimming shortened V by 2 bases and J by 5 bases, and 16 bases separated the two germline ends. The CDR3 is 16 residues long. DNA for the CDR3: TGTGCCAGCAGCTTAAGGGGGACCACGCAGGATCAGCCCCAGCATTTT. Protein product: CASSLRGTTQDQPQHF.

This clone has more than one count but fewer than ten. The chain links TRBV19 to TRBJ2-1; TRBD1 aligns across 10 bases. This CDR3 contains 16 residues. With 4 bases clipped from V and 9 bases from J, the junction kept 12 bases outside the gene matches. CDR1 and CDR2 (germline): LNHDA, SQIVND (reference sequence). CDR3 residues: CASSTPTGGIVGEQFF. CDR3 DNA sequence: TGTGCCAGTAGTACCCCGACAGGGGGCATCGTTGGTGAGCAGTTCTTC.

The gene calls are TRBV29-1 and TRBJ2-3; a weak D match, TRBD1 (5 bases). Trimming left V 2 bases short and J 3 bases short, with 18 bases between. The CDR3 extends over 16 amino acids. From germline, CDR1 is SQVTM and CDR2 ANQGSEA. The CDR3 sequence is CSVENADRHETDTQYF. The DNA for the CDR3 is TGCAGCGTTGAAAACGCAGACAGACATGAAACAGATACGCAGTATTTT.

The chain joins TRBV7-8 to TRBJ2-1, with D maybe TRBD2 (5 bases). The length of the CDR3 is 15 residues. The V and J ends lost 5 bases and 0 bases respectively, with 11 bases between them. Germline lookup yields CDR1 SGHVS and CDR2 FQNEAQ. Here the CDR3 DNA reads TGTGCCAGCAGCCCCACTAGAGTCTCCTACAATGAGCAGTTCTTC. Protein sequence: CASSPTRVSYNEQFF. Based on the CDR3 plus reference TRBV7-8 and TRBJ2-1, the full variable domain is GAGVSQSPRYKVAKRGQDVALRCDPISGHVSLFWYQQALGQGPEFLTYFQNEAQLDKSGLPSDRFFAERPEGSVSTLKIQRTQQEDSAVYLCASSPTRVSYNEQFFGPGTRLTVL.

The chain couples TRBV5-1 to TRBJ2-5, with D uncertain. CDR1 is SGHRS, CDR2 YFSETQ, per germline. The CDR3 sequence is 16 residues long. With 4 bases removed from V and 0 bases from J, the gap between germline ends came to 16 bases. CDR3 amino acids: CASSLGTGIDQETQYF. CDR3 in DNA: TGCGCCAGCAGCCTGGGTACGGGTATAGACCAAGAGACCCAGTACTTC.

This chain uses TRBV29-1 with TRBJ2-4; 9 positions match TRBD2. The CDR3 is 17 amino acids. CDR1 SQVTM and CDR2 ANQGSEA come from the germline V gene. Trimming removed 4 bases from V and 0 bases from J; junction bases left unmatched: 10. For the CDR3, the DNA is TGCAGCGTTGTGACTAGCGGCTATAAACTAGCCAAAAACATTCAGTACTTC. Its protein is CSVVTSGYKLAKNIQYF.

In this sample, this clone turned up once. The chain carries TRBV27 and TRBJ2-7; 10 bases agree with TRBD2. With V trimmed by 5 bases and J by 3 bases, 7 bases remained unmatched. Germline CDR1 and CDR2: MNHEY and SMNVEV (reference sequence). This CDR3 has 15 amino acids. CDR3: CASSLRSGGGYEQYF. The CDR3 bases are TGTGCCAGCAGTCTCCGAAGCGGGGGGGGCTACGAGCAGTACTTC.

V and J are TRBV7-2 and TRBJ1-1; 10 bases are a match to TRBD1. CDR1 and CDR2 from the germline V gene are SGHTA and FQGNSA. J lost 5 bases, V lost 5 bases, and 17 bases had no gene match. This CDR3 is 18 amino acids long. The CDR3 DNA sequence: TGTGCCAGCAGCCTATCGCGTTCGAAGGGACAGGGGATGACTGAAGCTTTCTTT. Translation gives CASSLSRSKGQGMTEAFF.